The TCR beta chain described here comes from a study of beta chain features in type 1 diabetes. All of the isolated RNA was reverse transcribed, so expressed TCRB transcripts were sequenced. The study sequenced naive, central memory and regulatory T cell samples to an average of approximately 4 million reads. Data came from immunoSEQ multiplex PCR; TCRdb stores just in-frame clones and leaves some out. Of about 400,000 clones listed, about 12% were seen once; the top ten hold 0.017%. General study findings and limits: It was among patients, rather than healthy donors, that naive, central memory and Treg TCRB repertoires appeared more similar.

Regarding this clone: Its specificity is not known.

CD4+ naive, central memory, regulatory and stem cell-like memory cells were sorted via CD45RO/CCR7/CD25/CD127/CD95/CD27. Trimming removed 3 bases at V and 2 bases at J, with 10 bases between. The CDR3 totals 15 residues. Germline CDR1 and CDR2: MNHEY and SMNVEV (reference sequence). This chain links TRBV27 with TRBJ2-2; D perhaps matches TRBD2 (5 bases). Sequencing input: naive CD4+ T cells from blood. The origin of this receptor is a man younger than 30 in good health. The CDR3 DNA reads as TGTGCCAGCAGTTTTGATCGGGGAAACACCGGGGAGCTGTTTTTT. It codes for CASSFDRGNTGELFF.